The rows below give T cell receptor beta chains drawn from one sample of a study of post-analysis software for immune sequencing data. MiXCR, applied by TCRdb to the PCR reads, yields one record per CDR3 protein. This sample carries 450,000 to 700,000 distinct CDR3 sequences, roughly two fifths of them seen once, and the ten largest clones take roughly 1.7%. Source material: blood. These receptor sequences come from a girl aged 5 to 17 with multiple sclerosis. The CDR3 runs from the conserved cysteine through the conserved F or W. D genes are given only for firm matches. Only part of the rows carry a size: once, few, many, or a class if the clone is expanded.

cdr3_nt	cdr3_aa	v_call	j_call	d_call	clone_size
TGTGCCAGCAGTAGCGGGAGGGCTTACAATGAGCAGTTCTTC	CASSSGRAYNEQFF	TRBV7-2	TRBJ2-1	TRBD2	few
TGTGCCAGCAGCTCTCTAGCGGTGATCACAGATACGCAGTATTTT	CASSSLAVITDTQYF	TRBV7-2	TRBJ2-3	TRBD2	few
TGTGCCAGCAGTTTAGCGACAGCCTCCGGCACTGAAGCTTTCTTT	CASSLATASGTEAFF	TRBV12-3/TRBV12-4	TRBJ1-1	NA	once
TGCAGCGTTGTGGACTACACCGGGGAGCTGTTTTTT	CSVVDYTGELFF	TRBV29-1	TRBJ2-2	NA	few
TGTGCCAGCAGCTGGGACAGGGTTGTCACCGGGGAGCTGTTTTTT	CASSWDRVVTGELFF	TRBV5-6	TRBJ2-2	TRBD1	once
TGTGCCAGTTCACCGGGACCCATGGGTTTGGCCCAGCATTTT	CASSPGPMGLAQHF	TRBV27	TRBJ1-5	NA	NA
TGTGCCACCACCCAGGGGAACACTGAAGCTTTCTTT	CATTQGNTEAFF	TRBV24-1	TRBJ1-1	NA	NA
TGCGCCAGCAGCTGGGACCTCACCGAGACCCAGTACTTC	CASSWDLTETQYF	TRBV10-2	TRBJ2-5	NA	NA
TGTGCCAGCAGCCAAGGGACGGCGGGGCAAGAGACCCAGTACTTC	CASSQGTAGQETQYF	TRBV3-1	TRBJ2-5	NA	NA
TGTGCCACCCGATCGTCCGTTTCTTACTACGAGCAGTACTTC	CATRSSVSYYEQYF	TRBV27	TRBJ2-7	NA	few
TGTGCCAGCAGCAAGACAGCGATCTGGTTTGAGCAGTACTTC	CASSKTAIWFEQYF	TRBV28	TRBJ2-5	NA	NA
TGCAGCGTTGTCCGACAGGGACTGAACACTGAAGCTTTCTTT	CSVVRQGLNTEAFF	TRBV29-1	TRBJ1-1	TRBD1	NA
TGTGCCAGCACCCCAGAGACGAACACTGAAGCTTTCTTT	CASTPETNTEAFF	TRBV6-6	TRBJ1-1	NA	few
TGTGCCAGCAGTTTAGGCGGGGATTTATACGAGCAGTACTTC	CASSLGGDLYEQYF	TRBV12-3/TRBV12-4	TRBJ2-7	NA	few
TGTGCCAGCACTGGGGGCAATGAGCAGTTCTTC	CASTGGNEQFF	TRBV6-5	TRBJ2-1	NA	few
TGTGCCAGCAGCTGGCTAGCGGGGGGGCCCCTTGAGCAGTTCTTC	CASSWLAGGPLEQFF	TRBV5-6	TRBJ2-1	TRBD2	few
TGCAGTGCTAGGAGGACTAGCTCCTACAATGAGCAGTTCTTC	CSARRTSSYNEQFF	TRBV20-1	TRBJ2-1	TRBD2	NA
TGCGCCAGCGCACCCACAGGGACTTCACCCCTCCACTTT	CASAPTGTSPLHF	TRBV10-2	TRBJ1-6	NA	NA
TGCGCCAGCAGCACGATCCCAGAAACCGGGGAGCTGTTTTTT	CASSTIPETGELFF	TRBV5-1	TRBJ2-2	NA	NA
TGCGCCAGCAGCCAAGAACAGACAGGGTTCTCCTACGAGCAGTACTTC	CASSQEQTGFSYEQYF	TRBV4-1	TRBJ2-7	TRBD1	NA
TGTGCCAGCTCACCACAAGGACGTTATGGCTACACCTTC	CASSPQGRYGYTF	TRBV18	TRBJ1-2	NA	few
TGTGCCAGCTCACCACCTTCCCCCGGGGACACTGAAGCTTTCTTT	CASSPPSPGDTEAFF	TRBV18	TRBJ1-1	NA	NA
TGCGCCAGCAGCTTGAACCCGACAGGGGTCAATGAGCAGTTCTTC	CASSLNPTGVNEQFF	TRBV5-1	TRBJ2-1	TRBD1	few
TGTGCCAGCAGCTCCCGCCCTAGCGGGGGAAACACAGATACGCAGTATTTT	CASSSRPSGGNTDTQYF	TRBV11-2	TRBJ2-3	TRBD2	NA
TGTGCCAGCAAAAGGGGGGGGCGAGAGACCCAGTACTTC	CASKRGGRETQYF	TRBV7-2	TRBJ2-5	NA	NA
TGTGCCAGCAGGGGGACCGCCTACAATGAGCAGTACTTC	CASRGTAYNEQYF	TRBV12-3/TRBV12-4	TRBJ2-5	NA	NA
TGTGCCAGCTCAGGGATAGGGTTGGAAAAACTGTTTTTT	CASSGIGLEKLFF	TRBV12-3/TRBV12-4	TRBJ1-4	NA	NA
TGCGCCAGCAGCTTGGGGGGGCTAAACTACGAGCAGTACTTC	CASSLGGLNYEQYF	TRBV5-1	TRBJ2-7	NA	NA
TGTGCCAGCAGCCACGTTGGTAGCAATCAGCCCCAGCATTTT	CASSHVGSNQPQHF	TRBV3-1	TRBJ1-5	NA	NA
TGCAGTGCTACAGGGTTCACTGAAGCTTTCTTT	CSATGFTEAFF	TRBV20-1	TRBJ1-1	NA	NA
TGTGCCAGTAGTACCGGGACACGAAGGTCTTCCGGCGAGCAGTACTTC	CASSTGTRRSSGEQYF	TRBV19	TRBJ2-7	NA	NA
TGCAGTGCTAGTCAGGGGGGCTTTATATACAATGAGCAGTTCTTC	CSASQGGFIYNEQFF	TRBV20-1	TRBJ2-1	NA	few
TGCAGTGCTAGGACCGCTGGAAACACCATATATTTT	CSARTAGNTIYF	TRBV20-1	TRBJ1-3	NA	few
TGTGCCAGCAGTTCTTACACCTCGTTCACTGAAGCTTTCTTT	CASSSYTSFTEAFF	TRBV12-3/TRBV12-4	TRBJ1-1	NA	NA
TGTGCCAGCAGCCACTCAACAGGAGATGGGGCCAACGTCCTGACTTTC	CASSHSTGDGANVLTF	TRBV3-1	TRBJ2-6	NA	NA
TGCAGTGCCCAAGGGCAGTTCAATCAGCCCCAGCATTTT	CSAQGQFNQPQHF	TRBV20-1	TRBJ1-5	NA	NA
TGTGCCAGCAGCGAATTGGGGAGAGTAGACTACAATGAGCAGTTCTTC	CASSELGRVDYNEQFF	TRBV6-1	TRBJ2-1	NA	few
TGTGCCACCAATCGAGGGGGAGAAGGCACAGATACGCAGTATTTT	CATNRGGEGTDTQYF	TRBV24-1	TRBJ2-3	NA	NA
TGCGCCAGCAGCTTCGAAAGACAGGGGAACTATGGCTACACCTTC	CASSFERQGNYGYTF	TRBV5-1	TRBJ1-2	TRBD1	few
TGTGCCACTGGGACAGCGGGCGAGCAGTACTTC	CATGTAGEQYF	TRBV24-1	TRBJ2-7	NA	NA
TGCAGTGCTCACGACCCAGGGTTTGGCTACACCTTC	CSAHDPGFGYTF	TRBV20-1	TRBJ1-2	NA	few
TGTGCCAGCAGTTTTTCCCCCGGGACTAGAGAGGGGTCGGAGCAGTACTTC	CASSFSPGTREGSEQYF	TRBV12-3/TRBV12-4	TRBJ2-4	TRBD2	few
TGTGCCAGTAGTCTACAGTTACTATATGGCTACACCTTC	CASSLQLLYGYTF	TRBV19	TRBJ1-2	NA	NA
TGCAGTAACGGACAGACTGAGGTCTATGGCTACACCTTC	CSNGQTEVYGYTF	TRBV20-1	TRBJ1-2	NA	NA
TGCGCCAGCAGGCAGACGGGACAGGGGGCGGAGAATGAGCAGTTCTTC	CASRQTGQGAENEQFF	TRBV4-1	TRBJ2-1	TRBD1	few
TGCGCCAGCAGTGAGTCGGACTATCGGACAGATACGCAGTATTTT	CASSESDYRTDTQYF	TRBV10-1	TRBJ2-3	NA	NA
TGCAGTGCCTCTCCCCGGGAGGGCCGAATAAATGAGCAGTTCTTC	CSASPREGRINEQFF	TRBV20-1	TRBJ2-1	TRBD2	NA
TGCAGTGCTCCGGGGACTTTAGAGGTGGATGGCTACACCTTC	CSAPGTLEVDGYTF	TRBV20-1	TRBJ1-2	NA	few
TGTGCCAGCACCATGGGACAGGGGAGCTCCTACGAGCAGTACTTC	CASTMGQGSSYEQYF	TRBV12-3/TRBV12-4	TRBJ2-7	TRBD1	NA
TGTGCCAGCAGCTTATCCCGGTATTACAATGAGCAGTTCTTC	CASSLSRYYNEQFF	TRBV11-2	TRBJ2-1	NA	few
TGTGCCAGCAGGCCTCGACGGATGAATACGGAGACCCAGTACTTC	CASRPRRMNTETQYF	TRBV7-3	TRBJ2-5	NA	NA
TGTGCCAGCAGCTTCCAGCGGGGGCCAGGGGAGCAGTTCTTC	CASSFQRGPGEQFF	TRBV7-2	TRBJ2-1	TRBD2	NA
TGCGCCAGCAGCTTGGGACGTTCCTCTGGGGCCAACGTCCTGACTTTC	CASSLGRSSGANVLTF	TRBV5-1	TRBJ2-6	NA	NA
TGTGCCAGCAGTGGCCCAACAGGGAGTGGGGCCAACGTCCTGACTTTC	CASSGPTGSGANVLTF	TRBV12-3/TRBV12-4	TRBJ2-6	NA	NA
TGCGCCAGCAGGGTTACAGGGGGAACTAATGAAAAACTGTTTTTT	CASRVTGGTNEKLFF	TRBV4-1	TRBJ1-4	TRBD1	NA
TGCAGCGTTGATTTGCCGGGAGAGAGCACAGATACGCAGTATTTT	CSVDLPGESTDTQYF	TRBV29-1	TRBJ2-3	NA	few
TGCAGTGCTAGACTGCTGGCGGGAAGTTCCTACGAGCAGTACTTC	CSARLLAGSSYEQYF	TRBV20-1	TRBJ2-7	NA	NA